The 14 T cell receptor beta chains presented below share a single source sample, sequenced in a study of T cells after yellow fever vaccination. TCRdb reprocessed the 5' RACE reads with MiXCR, giving one entry per CDR3 protein. This table holds 500,000 to 650,000 distinct CDR3 sequences, less than 20% found once. Specimen: PBMCs, collected 5 to 6 days after the first yellow fever vaccination. Receptors originate from a man aged 18 to 29 who received the YFV17D yellow fever vaccine.

The table lists this clonotype with a few counts. CDR3 sequence reads: CASSLNARTEAFF. DNA for the CDR3: TGTGCCAGCAGCCTTAACGCCAGAACTGAAGCTTTCTTT. This chain joins TRBV5-6 and TRBJ1-1; D gene ambiguous. Germline loops: CDR1 SGHDT, CDR2 YYEEEE. Trimming left V 4 bases short and J 5 bases short, with 12 bases between. The CDR3 is 13 residues long. The whole variable domain, remainder taken from reference TRBV5-6 and TRBJ1-1, is DAGVTQSPTHLIKTRGQQVTLRCSPKSGHDTVSWYQQALGQGPQFIFQYYEEEERQRGNFPDRFSGHQFPNYSSELNVNALLLGDSALYLCASSLNARTEAFFGQGTRLTVV.

This clonotype was counted only a few times. The CDR3 loop reads CASSFYFRQDGDTEAFF. CDR3 nucleotides: TGTGCCAGCAGTTTCTACTTCAGACAAGATGGGGACACTGAAGCTTTCTTT. V usage is TRBV6-5 and J usage is TRBJ1-1; no firm D call. V dropped 4 bases and J dropped 3 bases, with 21 bases sitting between them. The length of the CDR3 is 17 residues. Germline CDR1 is MNHEY and CDR2 is SVGAGI.

The sample holds a few counts of this clonotype. V usage is TRBV5-1 and J usage is TRBJ2-2; D is perhaps TRBD1 or TRBD2 (5 bases each). The CDR3 extends over 16 amino acids. The V end was cut by 0 bases, the J end by 5 bases, with 14 bases between. CDR1 and CDR2 (germline): SGHRS, YFSETQ. The CDR3 protein is CASSLGHLGVTGELFF. The CDR3 coding sequence is TGCGCCAGCAGCTTGGGACATCTGGGGGTAACCGGGGAGCTGTTTTTT.

This clonotype was detected a few times. This chain uses TRBV5-1 with TRBJ1-1, with TRBD1 as a possible D gene (6 bases). Germline lookup yields CDR1 SGHRS and CDR2 YFSETQ. With 3 bases removed from V and 0 bases from J, the gap between germline ends came to 12 bases. This CDR3 has 15 amino acids. CDR3 in DNA: TGCGCCAGCAGCTACCCAGGGGCCGTGAACACTGAAGCTTTCTTT. Translated: CASSYPGAVNTEAFF.

V usage is TRBV7-6 and J usage is TRBJ2-1, with D possibly matching TRBD1 (6 bases). Germline V gene data show CDR1 as SGHVS and CDR2 as FNYEAQ. V lost 1 base and J 7 bases, leaving 17 bases between the germline ends. The CDR3 has 16 amino acids. The CDR3 here is CASSLVSGPGENEQFF. The CDR3 nucleotides are TGTGCCAGCAGCTTAGTATCCGGGCCAGGGGAAAATGAGCAGTTCTTC.

The V call is TRBV12-3 or TRBV12-4, the J call TRBJ2-5; D remains unclear. CDR3 size: 15 residues. V gave up 5 bases and J gave up 4 bases, with 17 bases separating them. CDR3 sequence reads: CASSLRKGERETQYF. Here the CDR3 DNA reads TGTGCCAGCAGTCTAAGAAAAGGCGAGAGAGAGACCCAGTACTTC.

V and J are TRBV15 and TRBJ2-3; D uncertain. This CDR3 spans 13 amino acids. In germline, CDR1 is LNHNV, CDR2 YYDKDF (reference sequence). Trimming shortened V by 3 bases and J by 0 bases, and 4 bases separated the two germline ends. The CDR3 DNA reads as TGTGCCACCAGCAGTCTTAGCACAGATACGCAGTATTTT. It encodes CATSSLSTDTQYF.

The genes are TRBV6-5 and TRBJ2-3; 7 bases are a match to TRBD1. The CDR3 length is 16 residues. Germline V gene lookup returns CDR1 MNHEY and CDR2 SVGAGI. Trimming cost V 4 bases and J 0 bases; bases outside gene matches: 7. The CDR3: CASSSMGQTSTDTQYF. The CDR3 region has the DNA TGTGCCAGCAGTTCAATGGGACAGACAAGCACAGATACGCAGTATTTT.

The V gene is TRBV6-2 or TRBV6-3, the J gene TRBJ2-7; TRBD2 matches 9 bases. With V trimmed by 7 bases and J by 1 base, 8 bases remained unmatched. Germline assignment: CDR1 MNHEY and CDR2 SVGEGT. The CDR3 extends over 15 amino acids. The CDR3 DNA is TGTGCCAGCACCTCCGGGCGGGGGGGTTCCTACGAGCAGTACGTC. Its protein is CASTSGRGGSYEQYV.

The chain uses TRBV27 and TRBJ2-2; no reliable D call. V was shortened by 5 bases and J by 4 bases, with 17 bases between the two germline ends. The length of the CDR3 is 16 residues. Germline V gene sequence: CDR1 MNHEY, CDR2 SMNVEV (reference sequence). This CDR3 is CASSPRRAERTGELFF. The CDR3 nucleotides are TGTGCCAGCAGTCCTCGCCGGGCGGAGCGCACCGGGGAGCTGTTTTTT.

The chain combines TRBV7-9 with TRBJ1-1; TRBD1 is a possible D gene (6 bases). The germline V and J ends were trimmed by 5 bases and 4 bases, with 14 bases remaining between them. Germline CDR1 SEHNR, CDR2 FQNEAQ (reference sequence). This CDR3 contains 14 residues. CDR3 region: CASSPLQGGTEAFF. The CDR3, as DNA: TGTGCCAGCAGCCCTCTTCAAGGGGGCACTGAAGCTTTCTTT.

This clonotype occurred a few times. CDR3 DNA sequence: TGTGCCAGCAGCCCGGGGACGAACACTGAAGCTTTCTTT. It specifies CASSPGTNTEAFF. V usage is TRBV7-6 and J usage is TRBJ1-1, with a possible D match to TRBD1 (5 bases). Trimming stripped 5 bases from V and 1 base from J, with 8 bases between. Germline lookup yields CDR1 SGHVS and CDR2 FNYEAQ. This CDR3 contains 13 residues. Full variable domain (missing parts from reference TRBV7-6 and TRBJ1-1): GAGVSQSPRYKVTKRGQDVALRCDPISGHVSLYWYRQALGQGPEFLTYFNYEAQQDKSGLPNDRFSAERPEGSISTLTIQRTEQRDSAMYRCASSPGTNTEAFFGQGTRLTVV.

To note about this clonotype: One end of the junction does not line up with germline, which may come from a read error. V gene TRBV7-2 combines with J gene TRBJ2-1; 11 positions match TRBD2. The germline V gene encodes CDR1 SGHTA and CDR2 FQGNSA. The CDR3 totals 15 residues. The CDR3 sequence: CASSLAGGIHNEQFF. The CDR3 bases are TGTGCCAGCAGTTTAGCGGGGGGGATCCACAATGAGCAGTTCTTC.

This clonotype has a handful of counts. V gene TRBV6-2 or TRBV6-3 combines with J gene TRBJ2-7; 10 positions match TRBD2. Losses at the gene ends were 5 bases for V and 0 bases for J; bases not matched to a gene: 1. This CDR3 spans 14 amino acids. Germline V CDR1 and CDR2: MNHEY, SVGEGT. This CDR3 reads CASSLAGASYEQYV. The CDR3 region has the DNA TGTGCCAGCAGTCTAGCGGGGGCCTCCTACGAGCAGTACGTC.